This is a list of T cell receptor beta chains from one sample in a study of cytomegalovirus exposure and HLA in healthy donors. Data came from immunoSEQ multiplex PCR; TCRdb stores just in-frame clones and leaves some out. The data show about 59,000 clones, with under 80% seen just once and 6.8% held by the top ten. The specimen sequenced was PBMCs. These receptors were collected from a man aged 30 to 39 in good health and CMV-seropositive. The CDR3 runs from the conserved cysteine through the conserved F or W. The D gene is left open where the match is weak.

TRBD1 | TRBV5-1 | CASSPSGQGSTEAFF
- | TRBV28 | CASSLGTHEGPQHF
- | TRBV11-2 | CASSFQALNTEAFF
- | TRBV5-1 | CASSLGQSTDTQYF
- | TRBV19 | CASSQIATNEKLFF
TRBD1 | TRBV5-4 | CASSSGGFGLDGAFF
TRBD1 | TRBV4-3 | CASSQDRGREQYF
- | TRBV5-6 | CASSPPQGAFNTGELFF
TRBD2 | TRBV2 | CASSPLAGGPTGELFF
- | TRBV27 | CASSLSQGGFEQYF
- | TRBV11-3 | CASSLGPPPNSPLHF
- | TRBV5-1 | CASSLDLTNTGELFF
- | TRBV30 | CAWAPRAGRGNGYTF
- | TRBV27 | CASSFQTDTQYF
TRBD1 | TRBV9 | CASSSRTGKGDNEQFF
- | TRBV7-2 | CASSPPGGHLYEQYF
- | TRBV5-6 | CASTLGGGYTF
TRBD1 | TRBV27 | CASSSPDRFYEQYF
TRBD1 | TRBV9 | CASSVKGQGKPGNTIYF
TRBD1 | TRBV6-5 | CASSPPGGFPEAFF
TRBD1 | TRBV4-2 | CASSLYRGRWETQYF
- | TRBV19 | CASISHFTSNQPQHF
- | TRBV27 | CASSPLGGDQPQHF
- | TRBV2 | CASRESRVNTEAFF
TRBD1 | TRBV5-1 | CASSWDSSYEQYF
- | TRBV15 | CATSSEAGPLHF
TRBD1 | TRBV6-4 | CASSGNSNRGEKLFF
- | TRBV29-1 | CSAKQAYEQYF